This T cell receptor beta chain emerged from a study of T cell changes during pregnancy in multiple sclerosis. Sequencing used immunoSEQ multiplex PCR; TCRdb keeps in-frame clones, though not all of them. This sample has tens of thousands of clones, with around 93% found just once. The length of the CDR3 is 14 residues. From germline, CDR1 is SNHLY and CDR2 FYNNEI. The J segment lost 9 bases and the V segment lost 6 bases, leaving 8 bases of the junction unmatched. Sequencing used peripheral blood, obtained after pregnancy. This chain connects TRBV2 to TRBJ1-6; 7 bases are a match to TRBD1. The sequence came from a female donor in good health, enrolled as a control in a pregnancy study. The CDR3 DNA follows: TGTGCCAGCAGGCCGGGACAGACACGTTCACCCCTCCACTTT. Its translation is CASRPGQTRSPLHF.